This T cell receptor (beta chain) was observed in a study of shared clonotypes between healthy human individuals. Across the whole study: The study enrolled a couple of women and a few men aged 18 to 49.

TCRdb's table, derived via immunoSEQ multiplex PCR, lists solely in-frame clones and lacks some. The sample lists roughly 2.1 million clones; about 93% were seen once. The germline CDR1 and CDR2 sequences are MNHEY and SMNVEV (reference sequence). This CDR3 contains 18 residues. The V segment lost 0 bases and the J segment 5 bases; nucleotides outside the gene matches: 14. CD45RO-negative, CCR7-selected cells formed the naive CD8 fraction, which excluded terminally differentiated effector memory CD45RA+ cells. Within Nashville, Tennessee resided all donors, each a Caucasian adult. This clonotype was sampled from a man aged 18 to 30 in good health. Some clones in this sample may be carry-over from other donors' samples. Sequencing input: naive CD8+ T cells from PBMCs. The rearrangement links TRBV27 to TRBJ2-3, with 7 nucleotides matching TRBD1. In nucleotides, the CDR3 is TGTGCCAGCAGTTTATCAGTGCCAGGGGGAGAAGGTGTAGATACGCAGTATTTT. It yields the protein CASSLSVPGGEGVDTQYF.